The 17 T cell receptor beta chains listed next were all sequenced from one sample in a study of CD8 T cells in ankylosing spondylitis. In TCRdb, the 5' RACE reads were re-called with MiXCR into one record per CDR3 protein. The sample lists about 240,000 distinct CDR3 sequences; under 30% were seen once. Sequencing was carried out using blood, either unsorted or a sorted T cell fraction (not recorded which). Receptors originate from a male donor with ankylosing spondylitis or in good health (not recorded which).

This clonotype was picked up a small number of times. CDR3 residues: CASRAGVNYGYTF. The CDR3 nucleotides are TGTGCCAGCAGGGCAGGGGTAAACTATGGCTACACCTTC. This chain links TRBV6-1 with TRBJ1-2; weak D call: TRBD1 (6 bases). The CDR3 consists of 13 residues. Trimming left V 6 bases short and J 2 bases short, with 10 bases between. Germline CDR1 reads MNHNS; CDR2 reads SASEGT.

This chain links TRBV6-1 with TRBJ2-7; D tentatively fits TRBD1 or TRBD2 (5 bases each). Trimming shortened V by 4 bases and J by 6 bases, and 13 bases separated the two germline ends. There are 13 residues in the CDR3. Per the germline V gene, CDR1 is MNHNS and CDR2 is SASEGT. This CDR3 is CASSVTRGVEQYF. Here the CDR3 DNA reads TGTGCCAGCAGTGTGACTCGAGGGGTCGAGCAGTACTTC.

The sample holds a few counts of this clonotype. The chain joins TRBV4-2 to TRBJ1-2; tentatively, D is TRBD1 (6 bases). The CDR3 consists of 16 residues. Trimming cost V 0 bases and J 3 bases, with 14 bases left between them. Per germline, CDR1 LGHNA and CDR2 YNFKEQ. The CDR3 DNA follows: TGTGCCAGCAGCCAAGATCGTCCAGGGGCTCACTATGGCTACACCTTC. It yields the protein CASSQDRPGAHYGYTF.

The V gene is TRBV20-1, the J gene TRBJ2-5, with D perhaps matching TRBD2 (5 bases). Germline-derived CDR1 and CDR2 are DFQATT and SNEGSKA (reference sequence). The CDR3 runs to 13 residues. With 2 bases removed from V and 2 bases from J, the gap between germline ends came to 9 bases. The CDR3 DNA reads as TGCAGTGCTAGACGGACTCAGCAAGAGACCCAGTACTTC. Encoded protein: CSARRTQQETQYF.

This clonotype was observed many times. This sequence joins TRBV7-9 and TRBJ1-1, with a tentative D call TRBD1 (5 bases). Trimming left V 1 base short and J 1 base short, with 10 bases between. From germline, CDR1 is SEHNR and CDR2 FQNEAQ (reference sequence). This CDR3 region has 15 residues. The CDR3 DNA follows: TGTGCCAGCAGCTTAGGCGCAGGGTGGAACACTGAAGCTTTCTTT. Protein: CASSLGAGWNTEAFF.

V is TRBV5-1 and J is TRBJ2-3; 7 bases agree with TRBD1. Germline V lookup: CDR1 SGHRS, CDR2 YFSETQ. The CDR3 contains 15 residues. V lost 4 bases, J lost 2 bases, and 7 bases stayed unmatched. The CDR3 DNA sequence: TGCGCCAGCAGCCATAGGACAGGTTACACAGATACGCAGTATTTT. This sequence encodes CASSHRTGYTDTQYF.

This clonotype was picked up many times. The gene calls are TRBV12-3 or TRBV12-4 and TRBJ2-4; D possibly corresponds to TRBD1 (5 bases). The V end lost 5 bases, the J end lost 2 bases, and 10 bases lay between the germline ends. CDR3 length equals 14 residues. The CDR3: CASSPGMTKNIQYF. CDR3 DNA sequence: TGTGCCAGCAGTCCAGGGATGACCAAAAACATTCAGTACTTC.

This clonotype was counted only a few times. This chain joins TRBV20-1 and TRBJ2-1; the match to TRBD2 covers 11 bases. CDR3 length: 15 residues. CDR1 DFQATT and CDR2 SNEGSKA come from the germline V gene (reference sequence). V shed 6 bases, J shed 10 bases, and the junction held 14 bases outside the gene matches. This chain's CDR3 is CSAPPFSGGAGEQFF. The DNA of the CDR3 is TGCAGTGCCCCTCCTTTTAGCGGGGGGGCGGGGGAGCAGTTCTTC.

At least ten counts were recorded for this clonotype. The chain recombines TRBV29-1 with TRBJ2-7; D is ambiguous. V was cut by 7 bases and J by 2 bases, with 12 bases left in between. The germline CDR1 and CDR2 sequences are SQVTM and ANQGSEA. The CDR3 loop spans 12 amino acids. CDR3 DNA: TGCAGCGCTACAGCGACTGCCTACGAGCAGTACTTC. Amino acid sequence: CSATATAYEQYF.

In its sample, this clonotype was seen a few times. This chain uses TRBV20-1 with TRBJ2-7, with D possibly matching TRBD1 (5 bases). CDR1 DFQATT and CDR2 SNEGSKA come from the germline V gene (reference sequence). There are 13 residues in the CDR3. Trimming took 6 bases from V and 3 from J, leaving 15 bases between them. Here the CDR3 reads CSARAGKSYEQYF. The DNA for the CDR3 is TGCAGTGCCCGGGCAGGGAAAAGCTACGAGCAGTACTTC.

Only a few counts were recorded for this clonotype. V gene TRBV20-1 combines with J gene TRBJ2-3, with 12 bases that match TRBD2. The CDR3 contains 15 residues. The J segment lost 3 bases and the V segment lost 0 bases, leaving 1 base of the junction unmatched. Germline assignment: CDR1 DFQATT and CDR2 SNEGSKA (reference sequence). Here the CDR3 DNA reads TGCAGTGCTAGAGATGGGACTAGCGGGACAGATACGCAGTATTTT. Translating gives CSARDGTSGTDTQYF.

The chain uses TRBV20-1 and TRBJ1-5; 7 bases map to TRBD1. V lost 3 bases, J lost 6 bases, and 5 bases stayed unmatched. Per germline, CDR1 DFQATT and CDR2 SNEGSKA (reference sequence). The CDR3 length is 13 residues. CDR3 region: CSASRGVGQPQHF. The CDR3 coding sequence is TGCAGTGCTAGCAGGGGGGTGGGTCAGCCCCAGCATTTT.

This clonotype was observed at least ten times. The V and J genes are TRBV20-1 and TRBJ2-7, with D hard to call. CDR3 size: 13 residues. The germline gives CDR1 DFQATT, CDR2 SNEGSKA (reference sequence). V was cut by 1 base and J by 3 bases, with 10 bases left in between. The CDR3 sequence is CSARAGVVYEQYF. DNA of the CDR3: TGCAGTGCTAGAGCTGGGGTGGTCTACGAGCAGTACTTC.

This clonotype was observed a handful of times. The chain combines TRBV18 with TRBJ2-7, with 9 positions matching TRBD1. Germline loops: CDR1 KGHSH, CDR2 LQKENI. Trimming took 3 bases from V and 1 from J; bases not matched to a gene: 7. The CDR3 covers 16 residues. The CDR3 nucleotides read TGTGCCAGCTCACCGAGGGGACAGGGTTCTTCCTACGAGCAGTACTTC. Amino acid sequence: CASSPRGQGSSYEQYF.

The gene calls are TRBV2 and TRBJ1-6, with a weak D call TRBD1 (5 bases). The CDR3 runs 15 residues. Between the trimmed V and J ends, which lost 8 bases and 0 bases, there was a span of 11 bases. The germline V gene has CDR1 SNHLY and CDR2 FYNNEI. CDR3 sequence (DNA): TGTGCCAGCTGGAAGGGGCGCTCCTATAATTCACCCCTCCACTTT. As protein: CASWKGRSYNSPLHF.

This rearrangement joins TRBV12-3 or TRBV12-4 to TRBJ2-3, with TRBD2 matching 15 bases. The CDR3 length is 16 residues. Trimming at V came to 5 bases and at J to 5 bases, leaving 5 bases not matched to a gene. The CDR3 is CASSRTSGGAVDTQYF. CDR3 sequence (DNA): TGTGCCAGCAGTCGGACTAGCGGGGGGGCAGTAGATACGCAGTATTTT.

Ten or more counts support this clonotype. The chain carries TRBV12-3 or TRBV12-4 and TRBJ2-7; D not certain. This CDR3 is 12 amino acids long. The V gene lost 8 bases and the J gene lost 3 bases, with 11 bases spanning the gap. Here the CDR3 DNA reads TGTGCCAGCCGAGAGGAGTACTACGAGCAGTACTTC. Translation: CASREEYYEQYF.